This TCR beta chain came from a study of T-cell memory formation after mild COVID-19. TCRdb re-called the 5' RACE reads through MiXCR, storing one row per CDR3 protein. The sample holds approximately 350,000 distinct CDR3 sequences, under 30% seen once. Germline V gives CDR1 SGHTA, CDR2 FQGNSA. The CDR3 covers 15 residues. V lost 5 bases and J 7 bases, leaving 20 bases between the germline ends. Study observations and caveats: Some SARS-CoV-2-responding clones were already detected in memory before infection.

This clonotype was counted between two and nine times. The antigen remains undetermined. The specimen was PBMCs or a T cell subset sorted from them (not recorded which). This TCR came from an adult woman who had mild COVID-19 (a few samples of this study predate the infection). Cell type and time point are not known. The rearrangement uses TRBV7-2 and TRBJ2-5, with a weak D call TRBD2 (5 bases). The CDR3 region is CASSIRTGERGTQYF. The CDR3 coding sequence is TGTGCCAGCAGCATTCGGACCGGGGAACGGGGGACCCAGTACTTC.